The rows below give T cell receptor beta chains drawn from one sample of a study of cytomegalovirus exposure and HLA in healthy donors. The data were produced by immunoSEQ multiplex PCR, yet TCRdb's version contains in-frame clones alone and is incomplete. The table lists 150,000 to 200,000 clones, over 70% of them singletons. Sequences were obtained from PBMCs. These receptors came from a woman in her forties or fifties in good health and CMV-seropositive. CDR3s leave out the opening cysteine and the closing phenylalanine or tryptophan.

v_gene	CDR3aa
TRBV18	ASSPQPEITEAF
TRBV7-2	ASSLVEQGVTGELF
TRBV15	ATSSRQGPNYGYT
TRBV11-3	ASSWDRGNEQF
TRBV6-1	ASKTAFPSNQPQH
TRBV6-1	ASSEGGRGDVETQY
TRBV7-2	ASSLDGNRGRGYNEQF
TRBV21-1	ASSKYGDRGNTEAF
TRBV9	ASSLQGKRGFETQY
TRBV6-5	ASSPDYSTQY
TRBV5-1	ASSLAGTSYNEQF
TRBV11-3	ASSSSRVDGYT
TRBV2	ASIMADEQF
TRBV19	ASSIGGQRSYEQY
TRBV7-9	ASSGGVETQY
TRBV9	ASSPISTSGKRNEQF
TRBV5-4	ASSTKRQGYTEAF
TRBV20-1	SAPGVTEVF
TRBV6-5	ASSYSNLGGGYGYT
TRBV30	AWSVLNRGHGYT
TRBV13	ASSYGQGATEAF
TRBV6-1	ASSSAGGYNEQF
TRBV7-3	ASSSFDRPYEQY
TRBV18	ASSPAGGGSYGYT
TRBV7-2	ASSVDSGANDEQY
TRBV5-8	ASSSELSQQF
TRBV19	ASLQGSGANVLT
TRBV7-2	ASSLGPGLAL
TRBV5-1	ASSLAGRSGYT
TRBV19	ASNYRGQGDTQY